Shown below are 9 T cell receptor beta chains from a single sample sequenced in a study of monozygotic twins with inflammatory bowel disease. TCRdb reanalyzed the 5' RACE reads, giving one entry per CDR3 protein sequence and no DNA. The sample table includes 150,000 to 200,000 distinct CDR3 sequences. Specimen: blood. The receptors were gathered from a human donor with ulcerative colitis or Crohn's disease, or a healthy co-twin of an affected twin (not recorded which).

CDR3 region: CASSLGTGSINEQFF. This chain uses TRBV5-6 with TRBJ2-1; the TRBD1 assignment by TCRdb is unverifiable without DNA. The CDR3 has 15 amino acids. Germline lookup yields CDR1 SGHDT and CDR2 YYEEEE. The variable domain in full, with the rest retrieved from reference TRBV5-6 and TRBJ2-1, is DAGVTQSPTHLIKTRGQQVTLRCSPKSGHDTVSWYQQALGQGPQFIFQYYEEEERQRGNFPDRFSGHQFPNYSSELNVNALLLGDSALYLCASSLGTGSINEQFFGPGTRLTVL.

This chain connects TRBV5-5 to TRBJ1-4. This CDR3 spans 15 amino acids. CDR1 is SGHKS and CDR2 is YYEKEE in the germline V gene (reference sequence). CDR3 protein: CASSLAGANNEKLFF.

The rearrangement uses TRBV5-1 and TRBJ2-3; TCRdb selects TRBD2, and the lack of DNA leaves this call unchecked. Germline V gives CDR1 SGHRS, CDR2 YFSETQ. The CDR3 runs to 14 residues. CDR3 sequence reads: CASTGTSSTDTQYF.

This chain connects TRBV5-1 to TRBJ2-4; TCRdb's D gene call, TRBD1, goes unchecked for lack of DNA. The germline V gene has CDR1 SGHRS and CDR2 YFSETQ. There are 16 residues in the CDR3. The CDR3 region is CASSLLSGQLKNIQYF.

The gene calls are TRBV2 and TRBJ2-2. The CDR3 has 13 residues. CDR1 and CDR2 (germline): SNHLY, FYNNEI. The CDR3 is CASSGPSGRELFF.

The CDR3 is CASSLVLAGNYEQFF. The chain is built from TRBV5-1 and TRBJ2-1. This CDR3 has 15 residues. In germline, CDR1 is SGHRS, CDR2 YFSETQ.

The V gene is TRBV3-1, the J gene TRBJ1-2. The V gene's germline CDR1 is LGHDT and CDR2 YNNKEL (reference sequence). This CDR3 contains 12 residues. The CDR3 is CASSGPGKVYTF.

V is TRBV30 and J is TRBJ2-1. The CDR3 contains 15 residues. Germline V gives CDR1 GTSNPN, CDR2 SVGIG (reference sequence). CDR3 sequence reads: CAWSVTGGPLDEQFF.

Here the CDR3 reads CASSLVHNRVNTIYF. This chain connects TRBV12-3 or TRBV12-4 to TRBJ1-3; TCRdb returns TRBD1, unconfirmable since there is no DNA. This CDR3 is 15 amino acids long.